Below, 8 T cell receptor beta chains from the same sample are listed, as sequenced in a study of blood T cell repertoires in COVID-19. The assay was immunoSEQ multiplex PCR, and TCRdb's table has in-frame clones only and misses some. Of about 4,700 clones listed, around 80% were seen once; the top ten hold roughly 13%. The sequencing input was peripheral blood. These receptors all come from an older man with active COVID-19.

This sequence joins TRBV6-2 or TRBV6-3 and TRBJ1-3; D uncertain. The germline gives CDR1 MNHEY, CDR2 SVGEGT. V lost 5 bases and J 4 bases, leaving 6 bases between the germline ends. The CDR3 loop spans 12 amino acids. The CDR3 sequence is CASSRGGNTIYF. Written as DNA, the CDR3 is TGTGCCAGCAGTCGCGGGGGAAACACCATATATTTT.

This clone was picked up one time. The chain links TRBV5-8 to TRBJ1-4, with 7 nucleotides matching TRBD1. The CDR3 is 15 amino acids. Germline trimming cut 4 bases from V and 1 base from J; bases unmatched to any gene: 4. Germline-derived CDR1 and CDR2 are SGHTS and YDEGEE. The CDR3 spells CASSLQGRTNEKLFF. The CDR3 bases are TGTGCCAGCAGCCTACAGGGGAGAACTAATGAAAAACTGTTTTTT.

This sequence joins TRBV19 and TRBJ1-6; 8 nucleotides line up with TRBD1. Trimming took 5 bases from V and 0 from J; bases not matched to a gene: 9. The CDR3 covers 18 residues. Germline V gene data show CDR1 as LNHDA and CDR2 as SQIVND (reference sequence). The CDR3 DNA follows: TGTGCCAGTAGTTCCCGGACAGGGAAGAGCTCCTATAATTCACCCCTCCACTTT. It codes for CASSSRTGKSSYNSPLHF.

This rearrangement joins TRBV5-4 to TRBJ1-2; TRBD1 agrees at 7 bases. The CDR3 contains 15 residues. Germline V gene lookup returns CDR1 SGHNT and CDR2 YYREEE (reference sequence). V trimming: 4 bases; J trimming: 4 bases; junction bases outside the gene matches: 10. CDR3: CASSPLNRDSYGYTF. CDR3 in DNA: TGTGCCAGCAGCCCCCTCAACCGGGACAGCTATGGCTACACCTTC.

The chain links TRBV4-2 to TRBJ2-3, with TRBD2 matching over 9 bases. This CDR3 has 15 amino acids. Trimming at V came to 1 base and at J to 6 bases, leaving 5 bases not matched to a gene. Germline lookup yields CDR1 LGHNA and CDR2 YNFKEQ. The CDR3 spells CASSQGGGAPDTQYF. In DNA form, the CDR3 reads TGTGCCAGCAGCCAAGGCGGGGGGGCCCCGGATACGCAGTATTTT.

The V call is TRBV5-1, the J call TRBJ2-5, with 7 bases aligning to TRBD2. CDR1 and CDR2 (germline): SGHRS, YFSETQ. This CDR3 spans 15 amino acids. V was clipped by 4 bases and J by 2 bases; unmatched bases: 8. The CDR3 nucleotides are TGCGCCAGCAGCCCTACGCGCGGGGGTCAAGAGACCCAGTACTTC. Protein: CASSPTRGGQETQYF.

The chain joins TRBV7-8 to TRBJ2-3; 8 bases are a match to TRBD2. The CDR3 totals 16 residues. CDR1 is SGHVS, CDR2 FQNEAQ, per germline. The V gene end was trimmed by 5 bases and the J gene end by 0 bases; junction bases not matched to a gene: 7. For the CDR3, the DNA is TGTGCCAGCAGCCCGCGGGGGGCCGCTAGCACAGATACGCAGTATTTT. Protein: CASSPRGAASTDTQYF.

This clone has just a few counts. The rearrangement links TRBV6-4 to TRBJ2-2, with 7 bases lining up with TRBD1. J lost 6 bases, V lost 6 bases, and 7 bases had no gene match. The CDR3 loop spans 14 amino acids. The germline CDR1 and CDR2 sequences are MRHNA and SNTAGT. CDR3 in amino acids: CASSVNRGPGELFF. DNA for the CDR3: TGTGCCAGCAGCGTTAACAGGGGCCCCGGGGAGCTGTTTTTT.